Presented here are 15 T cell receptor beta chains from one specimen sequenced in a study of T cells in Graves' hyperthyroidism and ophthalmopathy. TCR beta CDR3 region amplification was performed from RNA transcripts. TCR CDR3 regions were first amplified by RT-PCR with HTBI primers. TCRdb recomputed calls from the multiplex PCR reads with MiXCR, one row per CDR3 protein. The sample contains under 300,000 distinct CDR3 sequences, about 25% of which appear only once. Sequenced material: blood. Receptor source: a middle-aged man with Graves' hyperthyroidism that later progressed to Graves' ophthalmopathy.

The V gene is TRBV28, the J gene TRBJ2-7; 10 nucleotides match TRBD1. Germline values: CDR1 MDHEN, CDR2 SYDVKM. V lost 7 bases to trimming and J lost 6 bases; unmatched junction nucleotides: 6. There are 13 residues in the CDR3. The CDR3 coding sequence is TGTGCCAGCACACCGGGACAGGGGTCCGAGCAGTACTTC. Its protein product is CASTPGQGSEQYF. Full variable domain (outside the CDR3, taken from reference TRBV28 and TRBJ2-7): DVKVTQSSRYLVKRTGEKVFLECVQDMDHENMFWYRQDPGLGLRLIYFSYDVKMKEKGDIPEGYSVSREKKERFSLILESASTNQTSMYLCASTPGQGSEQYFGPGTRLTVT.

The table lists this clonotype with many counts. The chain has TRBV11-2 and TRBJ2-5, with a possible D match to TRBD2 (6 bases). This CDR3 region has 15 residues. Germline-derived CDR1 and CDR2 are SGHAT and FQNNGV. The V end was cut by 1 base, the J end by 5 bases, with 14 bases between. The CDR3 DNA sequence: TGTGCCAGCAGCTTAGCGGGAGCGGTTGACGAGACCCAGTACTTC. Residues: CASSLAGAVDETQYF.

This clonotype was recorded at least ten times. J is TRBJ2-7 and V is TRBV27; 8 bases map to TRBD1. Germline V lookup: CDR1 MNHEY, CDR2 SMNVEV (reference sequence). Trimming removed 5 bases from V and 2 bases from J; junction bases left unmatched: 8. The CDR3 has 15 residues. This CDR3 is CASSPKDRVPYEQYF. In DNA form, the CDR3 reads TGTGCCAGCAGTCCAAAGGACAGGGTACCCTACGAGCAGTACTTC.

The V gene is TRBV2, the J gene TRBJ2-7, with D perhaps assigned TRBD1 or TRBD2 (5 bases each). This CDR3 has 12 amino acids. CDR1 is SNHLY, CDR2 FYNNEI, per germline. The germline V and J ends were trimmed by 6 bases and 5 bases, with 11 bases remaining between them. CDR3 region: CASRRDGDEQYF. Here the CDR3 DNA reads TGTGCCAGCAGAAGGGACGGGGACGAGCAGTACTTC. Looking up the rest from reference TRBV2 and TRBJ2-7 gives the full variable domain: EPEVTQTPSHQVTQMGQEVILRCVPISNHLYFYWYRQILGQKVEFLVSFYNNEISEKSEIFDDQFSVERPDGSNFTLKIRSTKLEDSAMYFCASRRDGDEQYFGPGTRLTVT.

The chain recombines TRBV20-1 with TRBJ2-7; 10 bases are a match to TRBD2. From germline, CDR1 is DFQATT and CDR2 SNEGSKA (reference sequence). The junction had 12 bases not matched to a gene; V was cut back by 2 bases and J by 5 bases. CDR3 size: 16 residues. CDR3: CSARPRTSGLIHEQYF. CDR3 bases: TGCAGTGCTAGACCAAGGACTAGCGGCTTGATCCACGAGCAGTACTTC.

The table lists this clonotype with many counts. The V gene is TRBV12-3 or TRBV12-4, the J gene TRBJ1-1, with TRBD1 matching 8 bases. The CDR3 sequence is 13 residues long. V trimming: 7 bases; J trimming: 3 bases; junction bases outside the gene matches: 4. DNA of the CDR3: TGTGCCAGCATCGCAGGGGGCCACACTGAAGCTTTCTTT. Translation gives CASIAGGHTEAFF.

This clonotype was observed many times. The chain recombines TRBV28 with TRBJ1-1; D uncertain. Trimming took off 1 base at V and 4 bases at J, with 4 bases between the two ends. Germline loops: CDR1 MDHEN, CDR2 SYDVKM. The CDR3 length is 12 residues. The CDR3 sequence: CASSLSVTEAFF. For the CDR3, the DNA is TGTGCCAGCAGTTTATCGGTCACTGAAGCTTTCTTT.

The chain combines TRBV20-1 with TRBJ1-3; 7 bases map to TRBD1. This CDR3 has 13 residues. The V segment lost 3 bases and the J segment 6 bases; nucleotides outside the gene matches: 5. The germline CDR1 and CDR2 sequences are DFQATT and SNEGSKA (reference sequence). The CDR3 DNA reads TGCAGTGCTAGCAACAGGGGACCAAACACCATATATTTT. Amino acids: CSASNRGPNTIYF.

This clonotype was detected many times. The rearrangement uses TRBV11-1 and TRBJ2-7, with 8 bases aligning to TRBD2. V dropped 5 bases and J dropped 3; count of bases not matched to a gene: 3. The CDR3 covers 13 residues. The germline gives CDR1 SGHAT, CDR2 FQDESV (reference sequence). In DNA, the CDR3 is TGTGCCAGCAGCGAAAGCGGGGGCTACGAGCAGTACTTC. This codes for CASSESGGYEQYF.

The chain links TRBV7-6 to TRBJ1-1; a possible D gene is TRBD1 (5 bases). CDR1 is SGHVS, CDR2 FNYEAQ, per germline. This CDR3 is built from 14 residues. The V and J ends lost 5 bases and 1 base respectively, with 11 bases between them. This chain's CDR3 is CASSAGEWNTEAFF. The CDR3 coding sequence is TGTGCCAGCAGCGCGGGGGAGTGGAACACTGAAGCTTTCTTT.

This clonotype has at least ten counts. The chain uses TRBV20-1 and TRBJ2-5; 14 bases line up with TRBD2. Looked up from germline, CDR1 is DFQATT and CDR2 is SNEGSKA (reference sequence). The CDR3 length is 13 residues. With V trimmed by 5 bases and J by 8 bases, 4 bases remained unmatched. This CDR3 reads CSARLAGGNTQYF. DNA of the CDR3: TGCAGTGCTCGACTAGCGGGAGGGAATACCCAGTACTTC.

This clonotype appeared many times. The gene calls are TRBV12-3 or TRBV12-4 and TRBJ1-3, with no clear D. The CDR3 has 15 residues. Trimming stripped 6 bases from V and 0 bases from J, with 12 bases between. The CDR3 here is CASRVGQNSGNTIYF. For the CDR3, the DNA is TGTGCCAGCAGGGTCGGTCAAAACTCTGGAAACACCATATATTTT.

There are many counts of this clonotype. The chain links TRBV6-1 to TRBJ1-5; a weak D match, TRBD1 (6 bases). CDR3 length equals 15 residues. V was clipped by 1 base and J by 1 base, with 8 bases between them. CDR1 and CDR2 (germline): MNHNS, SASEGT. The CDR3, as DNA: TGTGCCAGCAGTGAAGGGGGGGCCAGCAATCAGCCCCAGCATTTT. It translates to CASSEGGASNQPQHF.

Only one count was recorded for this clonotype. Possible read error: a much larger clone is one base away. The chain joins TRBV20-1 to TRBJ2-7, with 11 bases identical to TRBD2. The germline V gene encodes CDR1 DFQATT and CDR2 SNEGSKA (reference sequence). The CDR3 spans 13 residues. CDR3 sequence reads: CSAGTSGSHEQYF. The CDR3 nucleotides are TGCAGTGCCGGGACTAGCGGCTCCCACGAGCAGTACTTC.

This clonotype was counted at least ten times. J is TRBJ2-7 and V is TRBV10-2; 7 nucleotides align to TRBD1. Germline V CDR1 and CDR2: WSHSY, SAAADI. CDR3 length: 13 amino acids. V was pared by 6 bases and J by 6 bases, with 8 bases of the junction left unmatched. Here the CDR3 reads CASSPQGPGEQYF. The CDR3 nucleotides are TGCGCCAGCAGCCCACAGGGGCCCGGCGAGCAGTACTTC.